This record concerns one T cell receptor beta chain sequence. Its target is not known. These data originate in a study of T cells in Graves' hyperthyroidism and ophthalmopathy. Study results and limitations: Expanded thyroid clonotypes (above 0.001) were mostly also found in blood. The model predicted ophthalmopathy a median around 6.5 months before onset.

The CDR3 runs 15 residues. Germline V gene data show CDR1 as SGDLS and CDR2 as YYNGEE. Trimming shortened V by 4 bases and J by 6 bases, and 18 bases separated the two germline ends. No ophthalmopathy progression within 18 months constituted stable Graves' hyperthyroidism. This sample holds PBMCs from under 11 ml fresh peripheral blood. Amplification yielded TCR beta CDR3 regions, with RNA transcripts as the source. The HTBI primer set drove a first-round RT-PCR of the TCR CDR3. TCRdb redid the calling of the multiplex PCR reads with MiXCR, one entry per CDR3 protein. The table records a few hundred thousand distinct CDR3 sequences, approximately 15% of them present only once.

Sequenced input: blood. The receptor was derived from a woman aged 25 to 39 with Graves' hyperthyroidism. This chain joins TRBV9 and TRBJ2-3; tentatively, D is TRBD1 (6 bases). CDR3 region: CASSPSRPQGDTQYF. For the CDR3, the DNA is TGTGCCAGCAGCCCATCCCGACCTCAGGGGGATACGCAGTATTTT.